The source of this T cell receptor (beta chain) is a study of monozygotic twins with inflammatory bowel disease. Germline CDR1 reads SEHNR; CDR2 reads FQNEAQ (reference sequence). This CDR3 has 11 amino acids. Each sample had eight separate cDNA synthesis reactions. UMIs that included a 6-nucleotide sample barcode were added by template switching, which took place during cDNA synthesis. TCRdb derives one entry per CDR3 protein from the 5' RACE reads, leaving out DNA. This sample contains just over 300,000 distinct CDR3 sequences. The origin of this receptor is a human donor with ulcerative colitis or Crohn's disease, or a healthy co-twin of an affected twin (not recorded which). Sequenced sample: blood. The rearrangement links TRBV7-9 to TRBJ2-7. The CDR3 sequence is CASSFVGEHYF. Full variable domain (outside the CDR3, taken from reference TRBV7-9 and TRBJ2-7): DTGVSQNPRHKITKRGQNVTFRCDPISEHNRLYWYRQTLGQGPEFLTYFQNEAQLEKSRLLSDRFSAERPKGSFSTLEIQRTEQGDSAMYLCASSFVGEHYFGPGTRLTVT.